In its sample, the clone carrying this TCR beta chain was seen a few times. The antigen is not known. The data were taken from a study of early T cells in non-severe SARS-CoV-2 infection. Points from the study as a whole: Database matching using VDJdb favored anti-spike CD8 responses, with private and CD4 specificities left missing.

The TCR library protocol attached unique molecular identifiers to the individual cDNA molecules. TCRdb called the 5' RACE reads again in MiXCR, with one record for every CDR3 protein. Of tens of thousands of distinct CDR3 sequences listed, roughly 9% are singletons. The V and J ends lost 0 bases and 4 bases, in that order; junction bases with no gene match: 1. CDR1 ENHRY and CDR2 SYGVKD come from the germline V gene. The CDR3 has 14 residues. The chain joins TRBV10-3 to TRBJ2-7; 9 positions agree with TRBD1. Sequenced material: whole blood, taken at baseline. This sequence originates from an adult who was a healthcare worker with PCR-confirmed SARS-CoV-2 infection or an uninfected control (not recorded which). The CDR3 spells CAISESTGGYEQYF. CDR3 sequence (DNA): TGTGCCATCAGTGAGTCGACAGGGGGGTACGAGCAGTACTTC.